This T cell receptor (beta chain) emerged from a study of T cells after yellow fever vaccination. Trimming took 4 bases from V and 5 from J; bases not matched to a gene: 12. The CDR3 totals 15 residues. The germline gives CDR1 SQVTM, CDR2 ANQGSEA. TCRdb passed the 5' RACE reads through MiXCR, listing each CDR3 protein once. The sample has approximately 510,000 distinct CDR3 sequences; 20% to 25% are singletons. Source: PBMCs, taken approximately 22 days after the first yellow fever vaccination. V usage is TRBV29-1 and J usage is TRBJ2-3; TRBD2 matches at 7 bases. The TCR was taken from a young man who received the YFV17D yellow fever vaccine. Here the CDR3 DNA reads TGCAGCGTTGGGTGGGTGGCGGGGGAAGGAGATACGCAGTATTTT. Translation gives CSVGWVAGEGDTQYF.